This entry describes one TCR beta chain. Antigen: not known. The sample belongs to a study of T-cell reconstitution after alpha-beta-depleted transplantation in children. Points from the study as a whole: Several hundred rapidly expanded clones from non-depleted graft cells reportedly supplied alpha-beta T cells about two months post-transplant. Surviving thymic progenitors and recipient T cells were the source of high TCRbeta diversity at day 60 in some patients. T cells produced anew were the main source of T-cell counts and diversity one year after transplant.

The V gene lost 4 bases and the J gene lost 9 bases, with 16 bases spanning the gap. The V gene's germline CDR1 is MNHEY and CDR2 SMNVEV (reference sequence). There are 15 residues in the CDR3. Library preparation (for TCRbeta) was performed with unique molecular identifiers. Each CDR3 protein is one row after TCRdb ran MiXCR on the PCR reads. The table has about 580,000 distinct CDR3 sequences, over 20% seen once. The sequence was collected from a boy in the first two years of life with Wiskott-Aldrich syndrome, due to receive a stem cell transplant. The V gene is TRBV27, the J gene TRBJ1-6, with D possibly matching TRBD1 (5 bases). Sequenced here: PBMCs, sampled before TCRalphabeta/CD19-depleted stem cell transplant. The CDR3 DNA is TGTGCCAGCAGTTGGGTGCAGGGAGTCGGTTCACCCCTCCACTTT. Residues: CASSWVQGVGSPLHF.